The clone carrying this T cell receptor beta chain has just a few counts. Antigen: not known. The whole isolated RNA underwent reverse transcription, so sequencing captured expressed TCRB transcripts. Libraries were prepared by immunoSEQ multiplex PCR; TCRdb keeps only in-frame clonotypes and omits some of them. Found here are 240,000 or so clones, roughly 20% of them singletons; the top ten hold around 0.03%. These data are taken from a study of beta chain features in type 1 diabetes. Study-wide results and limits: Across all four CD4+ subsets, people with type 1 diabetes showed modestly shorter TCRB CDR3s. Among type 1 diabetes patients, VDJ junctions had fewer insertions and more deletions.

The CDR3 is made up of 13 amino acids. Germline CDR1 and CDR2: MDHEN and SYDVKM. The V end lost 9 bases, the J end lost 5 bases, and 16 bases lay between the germline ends. The sequencing input was naive CD4+ T cells from blood. This sequence joins TRBV28 and TRBJ2-5; possible D gene TRBD2, 5 bases. The sequence was collected from a woman aged 40 to 49 with type 1 diabetes. CDR3 sequence reads: CASLDSTAETQYF. The DNA for the CDR3 is TGTGCCAGTTTGGACTCCACTGCGGAGACCCAGTACTTC.